The following is a T cell receptor (beta chain) sequence with its context. There is no known antigen for this receptor. No base quality values were provided; no much bigger clone lies one nucleotide off. Each collaborating institution followed its own protocols to collect whole blood in K2EDTA tubes. Collaborator samples were shipped for TCRbeta analysis as frozen whole blood, isolated PBMCs, or DNA extracted from either sample type. The data are from a study of blood T cell repertoires in COVID-19 (dated by TCRdb to the early 2020s). For context, the study as a whole: Samples from collaborators originated in the United States, Italy and Spain and spanned both the acute and convalescent phases of COVID-19. The dataset comprised deeply sampled blood TCRbeta repertoires from subjects exposed to, actively infected with, or recovered from COVID-19. The material from the prospective study consisted of cDNA or gDNA derived from T cells, B-cell-depleted T cells, or PBMCs. Where available, HLA class I and class II types were taken from metadata supplied by the sample provider and were not determined by assay-based typing. The samples were drawn from the first 160 participants of the ongoing ImmuneRACE study and from 950 to 1,500 subjects provided by 6 global collaborators. Nearly every sample came with metadata listing a de-identified subject ID, COVID-19 status, age in years and sex. A freely available public database, intended as a resource for researchers studying the immune response to SARS-CoV-2, is where the repertoires were released.

Broader findings and caveats from the paper: The amount of clinical and demographic metadata varied by source and participant and was provided uncurated.

TCRbeta CDR3 regions were amplified from genomic DNA using the immunoSEQ Assay, a bias-controlled multiplex PCR. Processing in the source paper ran as follows. Within the assay, amplification of reference gene primers was used to estimate how many nucleated cells each sample contained. To quantify the absolute abundance of each unique TCRbeta CDR3 rearrangement, sequence reads were collapsed and filtered. Productive Simpson clonality was computed per sample as the square root of Simpson's diversity index over productive rearrangements. TCRdb retrieved this table from immuneACCESS and kept in-frame rearrangements only. Not all clones are present; in checked studies, unresolved V genes account for under half, and no reason is known for the remainder. For V, J and clone size, that table is used; D and trimming come from the DNA. Present in this sample are fewer than 100,000 clones, 82% of which were seen just once. Approximately 25% of the sample rests with the top ten.

The origin of this receptor is a human donor in a cohort sampled during active COVID-19. Sequences were obtained from peripheral blood.

The nucleotides are TGTGCCAGCAGCCCAGGGGCGCAGGGGTCTGCTAGCCAAAACATTCAGTACTTC. This codes for CASSPGAQGSASQNIQYF. The sequence is built from TRBV7-9 and TRBJ2-4; the D segment could be TRBD1, given 6 matching bases. V lost 5 bases and J lost 5 bases; the stretch between them is 25 bases long. Including the terminal cysteine and phenylalanine, the CDR3 comprises 18 residues. The sequence is cut down to CDR3 DNA, 54 bases in frame from base 1. CDR1 SEHNR and CDR2 FQNEAQ are derived from the germline V gene (reference sequence).